One sample yielded the 22 T cell receptor beta chains listed below, sequenced in a study of T cells in narcolepsy. The repertoire was sequenced with immunoSEQ multiplex PCR; TCRdb's copy has only in-frame clones and lacks some. The sample carries about 41,000 clones, approximately 89% recorded once. Material for sequencing was CD45RA- memory CD4+ T cells from PBMCs. These receptors originate from a human donor with narcolepsy.

The table lists this clone with a count of one. This rearrangement joins TRBV5-1 to TRBJ1-2, with no clear D. V was cut by 0 bases and J by 6 bases, with 12 bases left in between. The CDR3 has 14 amino acids. Germline CDR1 is SGHRS and CDR2 is YFSETQ. CDR3 nucleotide sequence: TGCGCCAGCAGCTTGGCCGTGGGAGTGGATGGCTACACCTTC. Translating it yields CASSLAVGVDGYTF.

The rearrangement links TRBV6-5 to TRBJ2-3, with D perhaps matching TRBD2 (6 bases). The CDR3 is 15 amino acids. V was cut by 2 bases and J by 2 bases, with 11 bases left in between. Germline CDR1 is MNHEY and CDR2 is SVGAGI. This CDR3 reads CASSYGGGPTDTQYF. The CDR3 DNA follows: TGTGCCAGCAGTTACGGCGGAGGGCCCACAGATACGCAGTATTTT.

The V and J genes are TRBV5-1 and TRBJ2-7; 8 bases line up with TRBD1. The germline V gene has CDR1 SGHRS and CDR2 YFSETQ. Trimming took 2 bases from V and 7 from J; bases not matched to a gene: 8. The CDR3 covers 14 residues. CDR3 DNA sequence: TGCGCCAGCAGCTTAGGGCAGGGGGCATTTGAGCAGTACTTC. It codes for CASSLGQGAFEQYF.

This sequence joins TRBV7-2 and TRBJ2-7; D is possibly TRBD2 (5 bases). Trimming left V 3 bases short and J 2 bases short, with 8 bases between. CDR1 is SGHTA and CDR2 is FQGNSA in the germline V gene. CDR3 size: 13 residues. The CDR3 region is CASSLDFAYEQYF. The CDR3 coding sequence is TGTGCCAGCAGCTTGGACTTTGCCTACGAGCAGTACTTC. Full variable domain (outside the CDR3, taken from reference TRBV7-2 and TRBJ2-7): GAGVSQSPSNKVTEKGKDVELRCDPISGHTALYWYRQSLGQGLEFLIYFQGNSAPDKSGLPSDRFSAERTGGSVSTLTIQRTQQEDSAVYLCASSLDFAYEQYFGPGTRLTVT.

The chain uses TRBV30 and TRBJ1-5; D unresolved. The CDR3 length is 13 residues. Looked up from germline, CDR1 is GTSNPN and CDR2 is SVGIG (reference sequence). The ends were cut back, 4 bases at V and 7 bases at J, with 14 bases in the middle. The CDR3 spells CAWTPDYGQPQHF. CDR3 sequence (DNA): TGTGCCTGGACCCCGGACTATGGACAGCCCCAGCATTTT.

This clone showed up just a few times. The chain links TRBV19 to TRBJ2-5, with 8 bases aligning to TRBD1. Trimming took 4 bases from V and 5 from J; bases not matched to a gene: 6. Germline values: CDR1 LNHDA, CDR2 SQIVND (reference sequence). This CDR3 region has 14 residues. The CDR3 region is CASSTGQGKETQYF. The CDR3 DNA reads TGTGCCAGTAGTACAGGACAGGGCAAGGAGACCCAGTACTTC.

This chain connects TRBV12-5 to TRBJ2-7; 11 bases agree with TRBD2. V was clipped by 1 base and J by 4 bases; unmatched bases: 12. The V gene's germline CDR1 is LGHNT and CDR2 FRNRAP. The CDR3 sequence is 18 residues long. The DNA for the CDR3 is TGTGCTAGTGGTTTGGGATACAAGGGGCTAGCGGGGGGTTACGAGCAGTACTTC. The encoded protein is CASGLGYKGLAGGYEQYF.

The chain employs TRBV10-1 and TRBJ2-2, with D hard to call. Germline CDR1 reads WNHNN; CDR2 reads SYGVQD (reference sequence). V was clipped by 2 bases and J by 5 bases, with 6 bases between them. The CDR3 spans 13 residues. The CDR3: CASSEGGTGELFF. CDR3 DNA sequence: TGCGCCAGCAGTGAGGGCGGAACCGGGGAGCTGTTTTTT.

V usage is TRBV7-2 and J usage is TRBJ1-1; D is uncertain. There are 12 residues in the CDR3. V was cut by 5 bases and J by 4 bases, with 8 bases left in between. Germline V gene sequence: CDR1 SGHTA, CDR2 FQGNSA. CDR3 region: CASSHLLTEAFF. CDR3 nucleotide sequence: TGTGCCAGCAGCCACCTGCTCACTGAAGCTTTCTTT.

This chain links TRBV6-1 with TRBJ1-1, with D unclear. Germline loops: CDR1 MNHNS, CDR2 SASEGT. V was clipped by 5 bases and J by 0 bases, with 13 bases between them. This CDR3 is built from 15 residues. The chain's CDR3 is CASSPVNGMNTEAFF. For the CDR3, the DNA is TGTGCCAGCAGTCCTGTAAACGGGATGAACACTGAAGCTTTCTTT.

The J gene is TRBJ2-7, the V gene TRBV11-1; D not certain. Germline V lookup: CDR1 SGHAT, CDR2 FQDESV (reference sequence). The CDR3 is 15 amino acids. The V and J ends lost 3 bases and 2 bases respectively, with 14 bases between them. The CDR3: CASSLGGGLTYEQYF. For the CDR3, the DNA is TGTGCCAGCAGCTTGGGTGGCGGTTTAACCTACGAGCAGTACTTC. Variable domain in full (rest from reference TRBV11-1 and TRBJ2-7): EAEVAQSPRYKITEKSQAVAFWCDPISGHATLYWYRQILGQGPELLVQFQDESVVDDSQLPKDRFSAERLKGVDSTLKIQPAELGDSAMYLCASSLGGGLTYEQYFGPGTRLTVT.

For this clone: Other DNA sequences in the sample encode the same CDR3. The gene calls are TRBV2 and TRBJ1-5; 8 bases fit TRBD1. Germline CDR1 reads SNHLY; CDR2 reads FYNNEI. V dropped 4 bases and J dropped 2; count of bases not matched to a gene: 4. This CDR3 contains 15 residues. CDR3 in amino acids: CASSGPGQGNQPQHF. CDR3 coding DNA: TGTGCCAGCAGTGGTCCGGGACAGGGCAATCAGCCCCAGCATTTT.

The V gene is TRBV9, the J gene TRBJ1-1; D remains unclear. Germline V gene data show CDR1 as SGDLS and CDR2 as YYNGEE. The CDR3 has 14 amino acids. Trimming cost V 4 bases and J 2 bases, with 12 bases left between them. The CDR3 bases are TGTGCCAGCAGCCCCCCCTCGTTCAACACTGAAGCTTTCTTT. Amino acid sequence: CASSPPSFNTEAFF. Supplemented by reference TRBV9 and TRBJ1-1, the full variable domain reads DSGVTQTPKHLITATGQRVTLRCSPRSGDLSVYWYQQSLDQGLQFLIQYYNGEERAKGNILERFSAQQFPDLHSELNLSSLELGDSALYFCASSPPSFNTEAFFGQGTRLTVV.

The rearrangement joins TRBV4-3 to TRBJ2-2, with 8 bases that match TRBD2. Germline V gives CDR1 LGHNA, CDR2 YSLEER. The CDR3 is 16 residues long. V was clipped by 5 bases and J by 6 bases; unmatched bases: 11. Written as DNA, the CDR3 is TGCGCCAGCAGCAAGAGCGGGGGTGCCCAAGCCGGGGAGCTGTTTTTT. This encodes CASSKSGGAQAGELFF.

The V call is TRBV5-4, the J call TRBJ2-3; 7 nucleotides align to TRBD2. The CDR3 has 15 amino acids. Germline V CDR1 and CDR2: SGHNT, YYREEE (reference sequence). V was clipped by 4 bases and J by 0 bases; unmatched bases: 5. This CDR3 is CASSTSSGSTDTQYF. For the CDR3, the DNA is TGTGCCAGCAGCACGTCTAGCGGAAGCACAGATACGCAGTATTTT.

The V gene is TRBV29-1, the J gene TRBJ2-6; D is undetermined. The CDR3 sequence is 13 residues long. Per the germline V gene, CDR1 is SQVTM and CDR2 is ANQGSEA. The ends were cut back, 5 bases at V and 2 bases at J, with 7 bases in the middle. The CDR3 DNA reads TGCAGCGTTCGGCCTACTGGGGCCAACGTCCTGACTTTC. It yields the protein CSVRPTGANVLTF.

J is TRBJ2-1 and V is TRBV10-2; 7 nucleotides match TRBD2. The length of the CDR3 is 14 residues. Trimming took 4 bases from V and 8 from J; bases not matched to a gene: 8. Germline CDR1 and CDR2: WSHSY and SAAADI. This CDR3 reads CASSVVGGPDEQFF. Here the CDR3 DNA reads TGCGCCAGCAGTGTGGTGGGAGGGCCGGATGAGCAGTTCTTC.

J is TRBJ2-7 and V is TRBV15, with TRBD2 as a possible D gene (5 bases). CDR3 length: 15 residues. Germline loops: CDR1 LNHNV, CDR2 YYDKDF (reference sequence). The germline V and J ends were trimmed by 4 bases and 3 bases, with 16 bases remaining between them. CDR3 region: CATSTPMGSDYEQYF. The CDR3, as DNA: TGTGCCACCAGCACCCCGATGGGGAGCGACTACGAGCAGTACTTC. The full variable domain, its missing parts supplied by reference TRBV15 and TRBJ2-7, is DAMVIQNPRYQVTQFGKPVTLSCSQTLNHNVMYWYQQKSSQAPKLLFHYYDKDFNNEADTPDNFQSRRPNTSFCFLDIRSPGLGDTAMYLCATSTPMGSDYEQYFGPGTRLTVT.

On this clone: A read error may produce the germline difference seen at one junction end. This specimen includes other DNA sequences encoding the same CDR3. V and J are TRBV4-3 and TRBJ2-2, with TRBD1 as a possible D gene (6 bases). Germline-derived CDR1 and CDR2 are LGHNA and YSLEER. The CDR3 is 17 residues long. The CDR3 loop reads CASSQVGRGRNTGELFF. CDR3 DNA: TGCGCCAGCAGCCAAGTGGGCAGGGGTAGGAACACCGGGGAGCTGTTCTTT.

This chain joins TRBV5-4 and TRBJ2-2; D is possibly TRBD1 (6 bases). Trimming removed 1 base from V and 5 bases from J, with 12 bases in between. CDR1 and CDR2 (germline): SGHNT, YYREEE (reference sequence). CDR3 length: 15 amino acids. CDR3 in amino acids: CASSLPGRGTGELFF. The CDR3 DNA sequence: TGTGCCAGCAGCTTGCCGGGAAGGGGGACCGGGGAGCTGTTTTTT.

The chain joins TRBV5-4 to TRBJ2-7, with 7 bases fitting TRBD1. The CDR3 runs to 13 residues. V lost 1 base, J lost 6 bases, and 4 bases stayed unmatched. CDR1 is SGHNT, CDR2 YYREEE, per germline (reference sequence). This CDR3 is CASSLPQGREQYF. The DNA for the CDR3 is TGTGCCAGCAGCTTGCCACAGGGGCGCGAGCAGTACTTC.

This chain links TRBV5-4 with TRBJ1-4, with D tentatively TRBD1 (6 bases). Germline V gives CDR1 SGHNT, CDR2 YYREEE (reference sequence). This CDR3 is 16 amino acids long. Between the trimmed V and J ends, which lost 4 bases and 1 base, there was a span of 14 bases. CDR3 region: CASSLGGGRTNEKLFF. The DNA for the CDR3 is TGTGCCAGCAGCCTTGGAGGGGGGCGAACTAATGAAAAACTGTTTTTT.